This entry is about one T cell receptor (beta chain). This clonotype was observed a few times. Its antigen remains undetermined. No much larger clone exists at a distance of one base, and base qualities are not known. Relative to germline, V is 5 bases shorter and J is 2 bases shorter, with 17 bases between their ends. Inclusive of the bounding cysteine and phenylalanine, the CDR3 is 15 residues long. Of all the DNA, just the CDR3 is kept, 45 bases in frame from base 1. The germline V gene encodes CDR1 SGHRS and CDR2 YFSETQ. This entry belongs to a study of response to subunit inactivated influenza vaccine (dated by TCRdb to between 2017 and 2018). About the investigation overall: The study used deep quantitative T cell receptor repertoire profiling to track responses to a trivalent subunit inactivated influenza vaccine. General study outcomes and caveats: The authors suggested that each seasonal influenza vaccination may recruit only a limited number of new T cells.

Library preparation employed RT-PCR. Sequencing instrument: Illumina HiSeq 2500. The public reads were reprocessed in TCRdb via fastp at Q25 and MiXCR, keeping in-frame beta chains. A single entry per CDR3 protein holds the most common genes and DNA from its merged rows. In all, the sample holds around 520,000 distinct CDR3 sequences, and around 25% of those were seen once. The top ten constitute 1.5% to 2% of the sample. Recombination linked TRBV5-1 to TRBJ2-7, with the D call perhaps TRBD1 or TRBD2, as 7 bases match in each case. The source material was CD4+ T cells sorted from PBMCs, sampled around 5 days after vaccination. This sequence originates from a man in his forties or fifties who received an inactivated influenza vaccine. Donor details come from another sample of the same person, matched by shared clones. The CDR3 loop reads CASSAGGGQTYEQYF. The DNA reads TGCGCCAGCAGTGCTGGGGGGGGACAGACCTACGAGCAGTACTTC.